This T cell receptor (beta chain) was sequenced for a study of early stage breast cancer tumors. Study-level findings and limits: In about 90% of the 16 patients, blood comparison separated tumor from normal breast. Enriched TCRB sequences shared across patients were mostly commonly generated sequences.

The assay was immunoSEQ multiplex PCR, and TCRdb's table has in-frame clones only and misses some. The profile shows tens of thousands of clones, 50% to 75% of them singletons. In this sample, this clone turned up a few times. The antigen is undetermined. This CDR3 has 14 amino acids. The germline CDR1 and CDR2 sequences are SGHAT and FQNNGV. Trimming cost V 3 bases and J 6 bases; bases outside gene matches: 1. The chain links TRBV11-2 to TRBJ2-1; the match to TRBD2 covers 11 bases. Sequenced sample: breast tumor tissue. This TCR came from a person aged 50 to 59 with breast cancer. CDR3 DNA: TGTGCCAGCAGCTTGCTAGCGGGAGGCAATGAGCAGTTCTTC. Its protein product is CASSLLAGGNEQFF.